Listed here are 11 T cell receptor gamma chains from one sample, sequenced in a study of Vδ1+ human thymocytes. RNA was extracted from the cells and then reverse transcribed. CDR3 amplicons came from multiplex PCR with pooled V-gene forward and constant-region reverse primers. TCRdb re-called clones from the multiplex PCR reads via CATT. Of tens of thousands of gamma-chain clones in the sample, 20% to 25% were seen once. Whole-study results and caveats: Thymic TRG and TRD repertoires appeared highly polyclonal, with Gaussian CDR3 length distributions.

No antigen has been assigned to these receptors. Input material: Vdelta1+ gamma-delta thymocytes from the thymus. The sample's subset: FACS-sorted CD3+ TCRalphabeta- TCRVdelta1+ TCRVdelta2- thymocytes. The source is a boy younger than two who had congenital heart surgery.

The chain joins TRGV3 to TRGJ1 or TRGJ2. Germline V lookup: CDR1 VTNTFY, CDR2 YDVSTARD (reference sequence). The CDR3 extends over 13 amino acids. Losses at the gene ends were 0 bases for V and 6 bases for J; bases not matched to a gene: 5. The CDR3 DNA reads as TGTGCCACCTGGGACAGGCAAGTTTATAAGAAACTCTTT. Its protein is CATWDRQVYKKLF.

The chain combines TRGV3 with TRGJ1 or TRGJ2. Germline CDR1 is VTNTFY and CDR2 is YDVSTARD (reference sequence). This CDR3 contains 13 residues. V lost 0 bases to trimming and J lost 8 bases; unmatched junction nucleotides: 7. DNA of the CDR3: TGTGCCACCTGGGACAGGAGTCGTAATAAGAAACTCTTT. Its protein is CATWDRSRNKKLF.

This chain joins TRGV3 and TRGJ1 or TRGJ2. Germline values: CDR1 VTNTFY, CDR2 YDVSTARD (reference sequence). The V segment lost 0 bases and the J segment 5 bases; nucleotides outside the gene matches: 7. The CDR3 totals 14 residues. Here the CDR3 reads CATWDRPLDYKKLF. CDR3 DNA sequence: TGTGCCACCTGGGACAGGCCTTTAGATTATAAGAAACTCTTT.

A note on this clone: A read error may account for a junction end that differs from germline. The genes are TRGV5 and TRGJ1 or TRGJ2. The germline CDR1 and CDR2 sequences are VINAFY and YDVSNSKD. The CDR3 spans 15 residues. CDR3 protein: CATWDRQAFYYKILF. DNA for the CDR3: TGTGCCACCTGGGACAGGCAGGCTTTTTATTATAAGATACTCTTT.

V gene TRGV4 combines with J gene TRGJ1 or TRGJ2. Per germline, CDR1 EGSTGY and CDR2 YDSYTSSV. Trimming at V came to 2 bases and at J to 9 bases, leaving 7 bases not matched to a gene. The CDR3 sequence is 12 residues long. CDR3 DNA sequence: TGTGCCACCTGGGATGCCGAGATTAAGAAACTCTTT. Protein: CATWDAEIKKLF.

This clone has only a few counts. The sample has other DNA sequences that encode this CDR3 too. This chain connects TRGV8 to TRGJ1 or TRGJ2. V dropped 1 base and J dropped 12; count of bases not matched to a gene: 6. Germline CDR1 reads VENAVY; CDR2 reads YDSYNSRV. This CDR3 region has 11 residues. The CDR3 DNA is TGTGCCACCTGGGATAGAAGACGGAAACTCTTT. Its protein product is CATWDRRRKLF.

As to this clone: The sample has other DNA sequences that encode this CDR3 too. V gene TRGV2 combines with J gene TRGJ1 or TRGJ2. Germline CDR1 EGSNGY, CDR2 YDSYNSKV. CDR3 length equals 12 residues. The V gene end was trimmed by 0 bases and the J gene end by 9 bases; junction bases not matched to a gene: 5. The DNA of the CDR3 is TGTGCCACCTGGGACGGGCCTAGTAAGAAACTCTTT. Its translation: CATWDGPSKKLF.

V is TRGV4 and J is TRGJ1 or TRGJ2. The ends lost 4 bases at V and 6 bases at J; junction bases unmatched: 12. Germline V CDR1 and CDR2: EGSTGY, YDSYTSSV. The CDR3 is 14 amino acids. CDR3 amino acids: CATWEEEFSYKKLF. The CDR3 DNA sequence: TGTGCCACCTGGGAGGAAGAATTTAGTTATAAGAAACTCTTT.

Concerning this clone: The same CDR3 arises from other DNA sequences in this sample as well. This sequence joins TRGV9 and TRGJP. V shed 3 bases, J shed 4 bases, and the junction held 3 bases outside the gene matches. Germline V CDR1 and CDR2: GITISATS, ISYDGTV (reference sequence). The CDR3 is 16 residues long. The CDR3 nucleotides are TGTGCCTTGTGGGAGAGACAAGAGTTGGGCAAAAAAATCAAGGTATTT. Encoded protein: CALWERQELGKKIKVF.

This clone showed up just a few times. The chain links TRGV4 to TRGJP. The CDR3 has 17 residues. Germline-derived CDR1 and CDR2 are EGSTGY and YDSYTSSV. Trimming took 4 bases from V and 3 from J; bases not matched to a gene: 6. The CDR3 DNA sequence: TGTGCCACCTGGGACGGGGCGCAAGAGTTGGGCAAAAAAATCAAGGTATTT. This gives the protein CATWDGAQELGKKIKVF.

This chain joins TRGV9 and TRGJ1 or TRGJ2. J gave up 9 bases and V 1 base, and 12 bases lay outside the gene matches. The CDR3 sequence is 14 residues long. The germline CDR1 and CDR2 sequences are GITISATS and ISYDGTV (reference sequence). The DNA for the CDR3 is TGTGCCTTGTGGGAGGTTCGTCTCGCTGGTAAGAAACTCTTT. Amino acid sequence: CALWEVRLAGKKLF.